These 7 T cell receptor beta chains originate from one sample sequenced in a study of fetal regulatory T cell absence and autoimmunity. Method: immunoSEQ multiplex PCR; TCRdb's copy keeps in-frame clones and lacks some. The sample lists more than 90,000 clones, 60% to 80% occurring once. Material: pancreas tissue. The receptors shown here come from a male donor with IPEX syndrome.

This rearrangement joins TRBV5-1 to TRBJ2-7; D is unclear. The length of the CDR3 is 14 residues. Trimming pared 5 bases from V and 0 bases from J, leaving 12 bases between. CDR1 and CDR2 (germline): SGHRS, YFSETQ. The CDR3: CASRSSWSSYEQYF. The CDR3 DNA is TGCGCCAGCAGGTCATCCTGGAGCTCCTACGAGCAGTACTTC.

The chain joins TRBV7-9 to TRBJ2-5; TRBD2 agrees at 8 bases. The V segment lost 5 bases and the J segment 2 bases; nucleotides outside the gene matches: 1. CDR3 size: 13 residues. In germline, CDR1 is SEHNR, CDR2 FQNEAQ (reference sequence). As DNA, the CDR3 is TGTGCCAGCAGCCCTAGCGGGCAAGAGACCCAGTACTTC. Translated: CASSPSGQETQYF.

The chain is built from TRBV5-1 and TRBJ2-5; D is perhaps TRBD1 (5 bases). The CDR3 runs to 13 residues. Trimming shortened V by 0 bases and J by 3 bases, and 6 bases separated the two germline ends. Germline V CDR1 and CDR2: SGHRS, YFSETQ. CDR3 sequence: CASSLVREETQYF. CDR3 coding DNA: TGCGCCAGCAGCTTGGTCAGGGAAGAGACCCAGTACTTC.

This clone was observed a handful of times. The chain couples TRBV5-8 to TRBJ2-1; 12 positions match TRBD2. The length of the CDR3 is 14 residues. The ends lost 6 bases at V and 5 bases at J; junction bases unmatched: 3. Germline V gives CDR1 SGHTS, CDR2 YDEGEE. The DNA of the CDR3 is TGTGCCAGCACTCCTAGCGGGGGGGACAATGAGCAGTTCTTC. This translates into CASTPSGGDNEQFF.

This clone was detected only a few times. CDR3 amino acids: CASRGTGWNTQYF. CDR3 in DNA: TGTGCCAGCAGAGGGACAGGGTGGAATACGCAGTATTTT. This chain connects TRBV6-6 to TRBJ2-3; 9 bases agree with TRBD1. The ends lost 6 bases at V and 7 bases at J; junction bases unmatched: 5. In germline, CDR1 is MNHNY, CDR2 SVGAGI (reference sequence). The CDR3 runs to 13 residues.

V and J are TRBV6-5 and TRBJ2-1, with D tentatively TRBD2 (5 bases). V was pared by 8 bases and J by 4 bases, with 6 bases between. This CDR3 spans 11 amino acids. Germline lookup yields CDR1 MNHEY and CDR2 SVGAGI. CDR3 bases: TGTGCCAGCCGGGGATACAATGAGCAGTTCTTC. It is translated as CASRGYNEQFF.

The rearrangement uses TRBV2 and TRBJ2-3; D is undetermined. In germline, CDR1 is SNHLY, CDR2 FYNNEI. V was clipped by 6 bases and J by 0 bases, with 7 bases between them. The CDR3 contains 13 residues. The CDR3, as DNA: TGTGCCAGCAGCGGGCCTAGCACAGATACGCAGTATTTT. This translates into CASSGPSTDTQYF.